Below are 14 T cell receptor beta chains sequenced from a single sample in a study of low-dose radiotherapy and immunotherapy resistance in tumors. Primers used for first-strand cDNA, a TRAV- and TRBV-specific set, covered both alpha and beta chains. Using a constant-region primer together with a V-primer adapter, TCRs were subjected to about 20 PCR cycles of amplification. Via MiXCR, TCRdb re-called the reads, giving one row per CDR3 protein. The sample contains tens of thousands of distinct CDR3 sequences, roughly a sixth of which appear only once. The sample's time point: before trial treatment. The sample here was PBMCs, taken before treatment. These receptors were collected from a male donor with prostate cancer.

There are many counts of this clonotype. The chain combines TRBV7-2 with TRBJ1-6; 9 positions match TRBD1. The germline V gene encodes CDR1 SGHTA and CDR2 FQGNSA. This CDR3 spans 17 amino acids. V lost 5 bases, J lost 2 bases, and 7 bases stayed unmatched. The CDR3 spells CASSTPGTGTYNSPLHF. The CDR3 coding sequence is TGTGCCAGCAGCACCCCCGGGACAGGGACCTATAATTCACCCCTCCACTTT.

This clonotype has a count of ten or more. CDR3 loop: CASKQGDTQYF. For the CDR3, the DNA is TGTGCCAGCAAGCAGGGAGATACGCAGTATTTT. The V and J genes are TRBV6-2 or TRBV6-3 and TRBJ2-3; perhaps TRBD1 as D (5 bases). The CDR3 sequence is 11 residues long. V dropped 7 bases and J dropped 5 bases, with 7 bases sitting between them. Germline V gene sequence: CDR1 MNHEY, CDR2 SVGEGT.

At least ten counts were recorded for this clonotype. The V and J genes are TRBV24-1 and TRBJ2-6; D not certain. The ends were cut back, 8 bases at V and 1 base at J, with 5 bases in the middle. The CDR3 spans 13 residues. Germline-derived CDR1 and CDR2 are KGHDR and SFDVKD. CDR3 in DNA: TGTGCCACCACTTCATCTGGGGCCAACGTCCTGACTTTC. Translation gives CATTSSGANVLTF.

This clonotype was found many times. The V gene is TRBV5-1, the J gene TRBJ2-5; D call uncertain. The CDR3 runs 13 residues. Trimming pared 2 bases from V and 1 base from J, leaving 6 bases between. Germline CDR1 is SGHRS and CDR2 is YFSETQ. Written as DNA, the CDR3 is TGCGCCAGCAGCTTCCAGACCCAAGAGACCCAGTACTTC. This sequence encodes CASSFQTQETQYF.

This clonotype occurred a few times. The rearrangement joins TRBV19 to TRBJ1-1; D is possibly TRBD1 (6 bases). Trimming removed 10 bases from V and 3 bases from J, with 12 bases in between. Germline V gives CDR1 LNHDA, CDR2 SQIVND (reference sequence). This CDR3 is built from 12 residues. The CDR3 DNA sequence: TGTGCCACCCGGGACATCGACACTGAAGCTTTCTTT. It yields the protein CATRDIDTEAFF.

This clonotype was detected ten times or more. The V gene is TRBV30, the J gene TRBJ1-4; 10 nucleotides match TRBD1. Germline V CDR1 and CDR2: GTSNPN, SVGIG (reference sequence). V lost 0 bases and J lost 6; bases outside the gene matches: 10. CDR3 size: 17 residues. In DNA form, the CDR3 reads TGTGCCTGGAGTGTTCGTGGGGGACAGGGGCGTTATGAAAAACTGTTTTTT. It is translated as CAWSVRGGQGRYEKLFF. The variable domain in full, with the rest retrieved from reference TRBV30 and TRBJ1-4, is SQTIHQWPATLVQPVGSPLSLECTVEGTSNPNLYWYRQAAGRGLQLLFYSVGIGQISSEVPQNLSASRPQDRQFILSSKKLLLSDSGFYLCAWSVRGGQGRYEKLFFGSGTQLSVL.

This clonotype has a count of ten or more. V gene TRBV12-3 or TRBV12-4 combines with J gene TRBJ2-3; 16 bases align to TRBD2. The CDR3 totals 18 residues. The V and J ends lost 6 bases and 6 bases, in that order; junction bases with no gene match: 12. DNA for the CDR3: TGTGCCAGCAGCAACCCGGGACTAGCGGGGGGGCGCGGGGATACGCAGTATTTT. Translated: CASSNPGLAGGRGDTQYF.

With respect to this clonotype: It differs at one base from a far larger clone, so likely a read error. This CDR3 reads CTSSTDSYEQYF. CDR3 coding DNA: TGTACCAGCAGTACCGACTCCTACGAGCAGTACTTC. The rearrangement uses TRBV13 and TRBJ2-7; D is unclear. This CDR3 region has 12 residues. CDR1 and CDR2 from the germline V gene are PRHDT and FYEKMQ (reference sequence).

This clonotype was picked up many times. The chain combines TRBV10-3 with TRBJ1-4; the D is unclear. CDR3 length equals 13 residues. V lost 3 bases and J lost 4, with 6 bases in between. Germline lookup yields CDR1 ENHRY and CDR2 SYGVKD. The CDR3 DNA sequence: TGTGCCATCAGTGAAGGGTATAATGAAAAACTGTTTTTT. It codes for CAISEGYNEKLFF.

The sample holds many counts of this clonotype. The chain uses TRBV20-1 and TRBJ2-7; tentative D call: TRBD2 (7 bases). Trimming removed 5 bases from V and 2 bases from J, with 16 bases in between. The CDR3 spans 14 residues. CDR1 and CDR2 (germline): DFQATT, SNEGSKA (reference sequence). The CDR3, as DNA: TGCAGTGCTCGAGGGGGGGCAGGGCCCTACGAGCAGTACTTC. Its protein is CSARGGAGPYEQYF.

There are many counts of this clonotype. The V call is TRBV23-1, the J call TRBJ2-7, with D uncertain. TRBV23-1 is designated an ORF whose function remains uncertain. CDR3 size: 15 residues. V lost 0 bases and J lost 3, with 12 bases in between. This CDR3 reads CASSQSPGRDYEQYF. DNA for the CDR3: TGCGCCAGCAGTCAATCCCCTGGACGAGACTACGAGCAGTACTTC.

The chain combines TRBV5-6 with TRBJ1-1, with 7 bases identical to TRBD1. Germline V gene sequence: CDR1 SGHDT, CDR2 YYEEEE. V lost 3 bases, J lost 6 bases, and 2 bases stayed unmatched. CDR3 length: 12 residues. This chain's CDR3 is CASSSGTAEAFF. The CDR3 region has the DNA TGTGCCAGCAGCTCGGGGACAGCTGAAGCTTTCTTT.

The rearrangement links TRBV11-3 to TRBJ2-1, with TRBD2 matching over 9 bases. In germline, CDR1 is SGHNT, CDR2 YENEEA. This CDR3 is built from 14 residues. The V and J ends lost 2 bases and 9 bases, in that order; junction bases with no gene match: 5. The CDR3 sequence is CASSLMASGAEQFF. CDR3 DNA: TGTGCCAGCAGCTTAATGGCTAGCGGGGCTGAGCAGTTCTTC.

This clonotype was seen at least ten times. The gene calls are TRBV5-1 and TRBJ2-7; D tentatively fits TRBD1 or TRBD2 (5 bases each). Germline CDR1 SGHRS, CDR2 YFSETQ. The germline V and J ends were trimmed by 5 bases and 9 bases, with 21 bases remaining between them. CDR3 size: 14 residues. CDR3 nucleotide sequence: TGCGCCAGCAGTCGGGACGCAGTGAATGAAATGCAGTACTTC. It translates to CASSRDAVNEMQYF.